Following are 32 T cell receptor gamma chains from one sample sequenced in a study of human gamma delta and Vdelta1 T cells. Their cognate antigens are unknown. TCRdb re-identified clones in the PCR reads via CATT. Of 4,500 to 5,000 gamma-chain clones listed, more than 30% are singletons. The sample taken for sequencing was Vdelta1 gamma-delta T cells from blood grown in culture (DOT cells). The receptors come from a human donor in good health.

This clone has just one count. One end of the junction is discordant with germline, which a read error may explain. V gene TRGV4 combines with J gene TRGJP2. CDR3 length: 15 residues. Germline CDR1 EGSTGY, CDR2 YDSYTSSV. In nucleotides, the CDR3 is TGTGCCTCCTGGGAATGTGGGGATAGTGATTGGATCAAGACGTTT. This codes for CASWECGDSDWIKTF.

This sequence joins TRGV10 and TRGJP2. TRGV10 is flagged as an ORF with uncertain function. The CDR3 is made up of 11 amino acids. J lost 8 bases, V lost 8 bases, and 3 bases had no gene match. The CDR3 sequence: CAAWLDWIKTF. CDR3 bases: TGTGCTGCGTGGCTAGATTGGATCAAGACGTTT.

The gene calls are TRGV2 and TRGJ1 or TRGJ2. The V gene end was trimmed by 2 bases and the J gene end by 4 bases; junction bases not matched to a gene: 2. This CDR3 spans 12 amino acids. Germline loops: CDR1 EGSNGY, CDR2 YDSYNSKV. CDR3 in amino acids: CATWDVYYKKLF. The CDR3 coding sequence is TGTGCCACCTGGGACGTCTATTATAAGAAACTCTTT.

There are a few counts of this clone. This CDR3 is also generated by other DNA sequences in the sample. The chain has TRGV5 and TRGJ1 or TRGJ2. V was pared by 0 bases and J by 6 bases, with 5 bases of the junction left unmatched. There are 13 residues in the CDR3. CDR1 and CDR2 (germline): VINAFY, YDVSNSKD. DNA of the CDR3: TGTGCCACCTGGGACAGGCTTGGTTATAAGAAACTCTTT. It translates to CATWDRLGYKKLF.

Relative to its sample, this clone is medium-sized (0.01 to 0.1%). Other DNA sequences in the sample encode the same CDR3. The V call is TRGV4, the J call TRGJ1 or TRGJ2. Losses at the gene ends were 0 bases for V and 4 bases for J; bases not matched to a gene: 6. The germline gives CDR1 EGSTGY, CDR2 YDSYTSSV. The CDR3 runs to 14 residues. CDR3: CATWDGPGYYKKLF. The CDR3 DNA reads TGTGCCACCTGGGATGGGCCAGGGTATTATAAGAAACTCTTT.

With respect to this clone: The DNA is omitted, as the CDR3 cannot be located on it reliably, and the CDR3 follows TCRdb's listing. The V and J genes are TRGV11 and TRGJP1. TRGV11 falls under the ORF class, with uncertain function. The CDR3 sequence runs 17 residues, both termini included. CDR3 residues: CTTVPAGEYTTGWFKIF.

This clone was observed a handful of times. The chain employs TRGV2 and TRGJP2. This CDR3 is 17 amino acids long. Germline V gene sequence: CDR1 EGSNGY, CDR2 YDSYNSKV. V lost 4 bases to trimming and J lost 0 bases; unmatched junction nucleotides: 11. The CDR3 nucleotides read TGTGCCACCTGGGAATCGGGTCTATATAGTAGTGATTGGATCAAGACGTTT. Its translation: CATWESGLYSSDWIKTF.

V and J are TRGV3 and TRGJ1 or TRGJ2. Germline V gives CDR1 VTNTFY, CDR2 YDVSTARD (reference sequence). The CDR3 runs to 15 residues. V lost 0 bases to trimming and J lost 6 bases; unmatched junction nucleotides: 11. The CDR3 sequence: CATWDRPGFCYKKLF. As DNA, the CDR3 is TGTGCCACCTGGGACAGGCCGGGGTTTTGTTATAAGAAACTCTTT.

This clone occurred a few times. Other DNA sequences in this sample translate to the same CDR3. V and J are TRGV4 and TRGJ1 or TRGJ2. The trim removed 5 bases at V and 2 bases at J, leaving 6 bases unmatched. The CDR3 loop spans 13 amino acids. Per germline, CDR1 EGSTGY and CDR2 YDSYTSSV. The CDR3 loop is CATWASDYYKKLF. In DNA, the CDR3 is TGTGCCACCTGGGCATCTGATTATTATAAGAAACTCTTT.

The chain joins TRGV10 to TRGJP1. TRGV10 has ORF status, its function being uncertain. The CDR3 covers 16 residues. Losses at the gene ends were 8 bases for V and 4 bases for J; bases not matched to a gene: 14. The CDR3 DNA reads TGTGCTGCGTGGGCGCTCGGGTTAAACACTGGTTGGTTCAAGATATTT. It is translated as CAAWALGLNTGWFKIF.

About this clone: This may come from a read error, since a much larger clone is one base off. The rearrangement uses TRGV2 and TRGJ1 or TRGJ2. With 0 bases clipped from V and 6 bases from J, the junction kept 8 bases outside the gene matches. The CDR3 sequence is 14 residues long. Germline-derived CDR1 and CDR2 are EGSNGY and YDSYNSKV. CDR3 coding DNA: TGTGCCACCTGGGACGGGCGGGTGGTTTATAAGAAACTCTTT. Protein: CATWDGRVVYKKLF.

V gene TRGV4 combines with J gene TRGJ1 or TRGJ2. Germline V gene sequence: CDR1 EGSTGY, CDR2 YDSYTSSV. Trimming removed 4 bases from V and 3 bases from J; junction bases left unmatched: 6. The length of the CDR3 is 13 residues. The CDR3 nucleotides read TGTGCCACCTGGGAGTGTCCTTATTATAAGAAACTCTTT. It specifies CATWECPYYKKLF.

The chain has TRGV2 and TRGJ1 or TRGJ2. The CDR3 has 14 residues. Germline CDR1 and CDR2: EGSNGY and YDSYNSKV. V trimming: 0 bases; J trimming: 2 bases; junction bases outside the gene matches: 4. The CDR3 DNA follows: TGTGCCACCTGGGACGGGACACATTATTATAAGAAACTCTTT. Residues: CATWDGTHYYKKLF.

Note on this clone: At one end the junction does not follow the germline gene, possibly because of a read error. The gene calls are TRGV2 and TRGJ1 or TRGJ2. The length of the CDR3 is 13 residues. Germline V lookup: CDR1 EGSNGY, CDR2 YDSYNSKV. CDR3 in amino acids: CATSDGSGYKKLF. In DNA form, the CDR3 reads TGTGCCACCTCGGACGGGTCGGGGTATAAGAAACTCTTT.

J is TRGJP2 and V is TRGV3. The germline V gene encodes CDR1 VTNTFY and CDR2 YDVSTARD (reference sequence). The CDR3 runs 16 residues. Germline trimming cut 1 base from V and 8 bases from J; bases unmatched to any gene: 13. In DNA, the CDR3 is TGTGCCACCTGGGACAGTCAATCCGATAGGGATTGGATCAAGACGTTT. Protein: CATWDSQSDRDWIKTF.

V gene TRGV8 combines with J gene TRGJ1 or TRGJ2. Germline CDR1 is VENAVY and CDR2 is YDSYNSRV. After removal of 1 base from V and 5 bases from J, the junction contained 8 bases not matched to a gene. There are 14 residues in the CDR3. The CDR3 sequence: CATWDSIMNYKKLF. The CDR3 DNA sequence: TGTGCCACCTGGGATAGTATTATGAATTATAAGAAACTCTTT.

The chain recombines TRGV2 with TRGJ1 or TRGJ2. Per the germline V gene, CDR1 is EGSNGY and CDR2 is YDSYNSKV. This CDR3 comprises 15 residues. Trimming at V came to 0 bases and at J to 6 bases, leaving 11 bases not matched to a gene. DNA for the CDR3: TGTGCCACCTGGGACGGGCCACCCCGGGCTTATAAGAAACTCTTT. It yields the protein CATWDGPPRAYKKLF.

The V and J genes are TRGV2 and TRGJ1 or TRGJ2. The CDR3 runs to 13 residues. V shed 0 bases, J shed 5 bases, and the junction held 4 bases outside the gene matches. Per germline, CDR1 EGSNGY and CDR2 YDSYNSKV. CDR3 residues: CATWDGLHYKKLF. The DNA for the CDR3 is TGTGCCACCTGGGACGGGCTCCATTATAAGAAACTCTTT.

This chain connects TRGV2 to TRGJ1 or TRGJ2. This CDR3 is 12 amino acids long. Unmatched junction bases numbered 4, after V lost 0 bases and J lost 8 bases. Germline V gene sequence: CDR1 EGSNGY, CDR2 YDSYNSKV. CDR3 sequence: CATWDGLDKKLF. The DNA for the CDR3 is TGTGCCACCTGGGACGGGCTAGATAAGAAACTCTTT.

Regarding this clone: Just one base apart from a much larger clone, this may be a read error. The gene calls are TRGV8 and TRGJP2. This CDR3 contains 15 residues. The trim removed 0 bases at V and 1 base at J, leaving 2 bases unmatched. Germline V CDR1 and CDR2: VENAVY, YDSYNSRV. The CDR3 DNA sequence: TGTGCCACCTGGGATAGGCCTAGTAGTGATTGGATCAAGACGTTT. Translation: CATWDRPSSDWIKTF.

The rearrangement joins TRGV4 to TRGJP2. With V trimmed by 4 bases and J by 0 bases, 8 bases remained unmatched. The CDR3 is 16 amino acids. In germline, CDR1 is EGSTGY, CDR2 YDSYTSSV. Written as DNA, the CDR3 is TGTGCCACCTGGGACGGGCTTCATAGTAGTGATTGGATCAAGACGTTT. Translated: CATWDGLHSSDWIKTF.

This chain connects TRGV5 to TRGJP2. Trimming removed 5 bases from V and 6 bases from J; junction bases left unmatched: 12. CDR3 length: 15 residues. Germline CDR1 is VINAFY and CDR2 is YDVSNSKD. The CDR3 here is CATWVDLFGDWIKTF. The CDR3 coding sequence is TGTGCCACCTGGGTCGATTTGTTTGGTGATTGGATCAAGACGTTT.

This clone showed up just a few times. The chain recombines TRGV4 with TRGJ1 or TRGJ2. J was trimmed by 6 bases and V by 4 bases; bases with no gene match: 6. Germline CDR1 reads EGSTGY; CDR2 reads YDSYTSSV. The CDR3 has 12 residues. CDR3 coding DNA: TGTGCCACCTGGGACTTGGGTTATAAGAAACTCTTT. It encodes CATWDLGYKKLF.

This clone was counted a few times. This sample includes further DNA sequences coding for the same CDR3. The V gene is TRGV4, the J gene TRGJ1 or TRGJ2. V lost 0 bases to trimming and J lost 5 bases; unmatched junction nucleotides: 4. The CDR3 is 13 residues long. Germline loops: CDR1 EGSTGY, CDR2 YDSYTSSV. This CDR3 reads CATWDGRDYKKLF. The CDR3 DNA follows: TGTGCCACCTGGGATGGGCGGGATTATAAGAAACTCTTT.

The V gene is TRGV2, the J gene TRGJ1 or TRGJ2. The CDR3 totals 18 residues. V shed 0 bases, J shed 1 base, and the junction held 15 bases outside the gene matches. Looked up from germline, CDR1 is EGSNGY and CDR2 is YDSYNSKV. This CDR3 is CATWDGRSMPRNYYKKLF. In DNA, the CDR3 is TGTGCCACCTGGGACGGGCGTTCAATGCCCCGCAATTATTATAAGAAACTCTTT.

V is TRGV5 and J is TRGJ1 or TRGJ2. Losses at the gene ends were 0 bases for V and 10 bases for J; bases not matched to a gene: 9. The CDR3 length is 13 residues. CDR1 is VINAFY, CDR2 YDVSNSKD, per germline. The CDR3 spells CATWDRPVPKKLF. The CDR3, as DNA: TGTGCCACCTGGGACAGGCCTGTCCCCAAGAAACTCTTT.

This sequence joins TRGV8 and TRGJ1 or TRGJ2. V was clipped by 2 bases and J by 0 bases; unmatched bases: 7. The CDR3 spans 15 residues. Per germline, CDR1 VENAVY and CDR2 YDSYNSRV. The CDR3 nucleotides are TGTGCCACCTGGGATACCCCCTCGAATTATTATAAGAAACTCTTT. It specifies CATWDTPSNYYKKLF.

The table lists this clone with a few counts. J is TRGJ1 or TRGJ2 and V is TRGV5. The V gene's germline CDR1 is VINAFY and CDR2 YDVSNSKD. CDR3 size: 11 residues. The ends lost 2 bases at V and 7 bases at J; junction bases unmatched: 2. The CDR3 reads CATWDKYKKLF. Written as DNA, the CDR3 is TGTGCCACCTGGGACAAGTATAAGAAACTCTTT.

V usage is TRGV5 and J usage is TRGJ1 or TRGJ2. V lost 3 bases and J lost 12; bases outside the gene matches: 11. The CDR3 extends over 12 amino acids. CDR1 is VINAFY and CDR2 is YDVSNSKD in the germline V gene. CDR3 coding DNA: TGTGCCACCTGGGACGTTGACCCGGGGAAACTCTTT. This codes for CATWDVDPGKLF.

In this sample, this clone turned up once. Other DNA sequences of this sample code for an identical CDR3. J is TRGJ1 or TRGJ2 and V is TRGV5. This CDR3 comprises 14 residues. J gave up 8 bases and V 4 bases, and 14 bases lay outside the gene matches. The germline gives CDR1 VINAFY, CDR2 YDVSNSKD. CDR3: CATWDRHGWDKKLF. CDR3 DNA sequence: TGTGCCACCTGGGATAGGCACGGGTGGGATAAGAAACTCTTT.

With regard to this clone: A much larger clone is a single base away; this may be a read error. The identical CDR3 is also encoded by other nucleotide sequences in the sample. V usage is TRGV2 and J usage is TRGJ1 or TRGJ2. V lost 4 bases to trimming and J lost 5 bases; unmatched junction nucleotides: 8. This CDR3 has 13 residues. Looked up from germline, CDR1 is EGSNGY and CDR2 is YDSYNSKV. In DNA form, the CDR3 reads TGTGCCACCTGGGATGGGCCGCATTATAAGAAACTCTTT. Translated, it gives CATWDGPHYKKLF.

In its sample, this clone was seen once. The sample has other DNA sequences that encode this CDR3 too. The J gene is TRGJP2, the V gene TRGV3. The CDR3 is 17 residues long. Germline V gene data show CDR1 as VTNTFY and CDR2 as YDVSTARD (reference sequence). The ends lost 1 base at V and 1 base at J; junction bases unmatched: 9. The CDR3 sequence: CATWDRQNSSSDWIKTF. Here the CDR3 DNA reads TGTGCCACCTGGGACAGACAGAATAGTAGTAGTGATTGGATCAAGACGTTT.